The T cell receptor (beta chain) under discussion was sequenced for a study of cytomegalovirus exposure and HLA in healthy donors. Germline CDR1 is MNHNS and CDR2 is SASEGT. V gave up 7 bases and J gave up 10 bases; unmatched junction bases: 10. The length of the CDR3 is 13 residues. The PCR was carried out with 60 Vbeta primers and 13 Jbeta primers. TCRdb's copy holds only in-frame clones and misses some; the assay was immunoSEQ multiplex PCR. This sample has about 180,000 clones; 82% occur once, and the top ten carry about 1.5%. The sequenced material came from PBMCs. The sequence was obtained from a man in his forties in good health and CMV-seronegative. The chain is built from TRBV6-1 and TRBJ2-1; 7 nucleotides agree with TRBD1. CDR3 amino acids: CASNRQGPGEQFF. CDR3 nucleotide sequence: TGTGCCAGCAACCGACAGGGCCCGGGGGAGCAGTTCTTC.